The source of this T cell receptor beta chain is a study of CD8+ T cells in alopecia areata. Study details: Treated patients were given oral tofacitinib, which was dosed at 5 to 10 mg twice daily. Patients took tofacitinib for 6 to 18 months, followed by 6 drug-free months.

Whole-study results and caveats: Among patients, TCR sharing was less clear than in mice, a difference possibly due in part to HLA diversity in the patient population.

A remark on this clone: The antigen is undetermined.

Trimming cost V 4 bases and J 1 base; bases outside gene matches: 5. The germline V gene encodes CDR1 MGHRA and CDR2 YSYEKL. This CDR3 has 15 residues. Alopecia areata patients provided lesional scalp punch biopsies and peripheral blood, both collected for the study. RNA was isolated and reverse transcribed to cDNA, the sequencing template. Generated by immunoSEQ multiplex PCR, the TCRdb table keeps only in-frame clones and is missing some. The sample consists of some 150,000 clones, under 60% of them appearing once. The sample consisted of CD8+ T cells sorted from blood, taken at week 0. This TCR came from a human donor with alopecia areata. The J gene is TRBJ1-1, the V gene TRBV4-1, with 8 positions matching TRBD1. CDR3 nucleotide sequence: TGCGCCAGCAGCCGTTCCGGGACAGGGAACACTGAAGCTTTCTTT. Encoded protein: CASSRSGTGNTEAFF.